These 26 T cell receptor beta chains came from one sample sequenced in a study of cytomegalovirus exposure and HLA in healthy donors (dated by TCRdb to the late 2010s). Library creation used the immunoSEQ multiplex PCR assay. Here the immuneACCESS table is served through TCRdb, limited to in-frame sequences with V and J called. Missing clones are a known gap in these copies; in checked studies unresolved V genes cover under half, and the rest lacks a known reason. The sample table contains 150,000 or so clones; only one count was recorded for approximately 90% of them. Jointly, the top ten make up approximately 1.5% of the sample. The sample comprised PBMCs. The source is a woman in her twenties or thirties in good health and CMV-seronegative.

V gene TRBV10-1 combines with J gene TRBJ2-3; D possibly corresponds to TRBD1 (6 bases). Germline V gene lookup returns CDR1 WNHNN and CDR2 SYGVQD (reference sequence). Trimming pared 8 bases from V and 1 base from J, leaving 13 bases between. There are 14 residues in the CDR3. In nucleotides, the CDR3 is TGCGCCAGCTCGGGGCCAGGGGGCACAGATACGCAGTATTTT. It specifies CASSGPGGTDTQYF.

The CDR3 loop is CASSYVGLSTRGYTF. The DNA for the CDR3 is TGTGCCAGCAGTTACGTCGGTTTAAGTACGAGGGGCTACACCTTC. J is TRBJ1-2 and V is TRBV6-5; D gene unclear. The CDR3 contains 15 residues. Trimming took off 2 bases at V and 8 bases at J, with 18 bases between the two ends. Germline assignment: CDR1 MNHEY and CDR2 SVGAGI.

This clone was detected once. The V gene is TRBV5-1, the J gene TRBJ2-2; a possible D gene is TRBD1 (6 bases). V shed 0 bases and J shed 4 bases, with 13 bases lying between them. The CDR3 length is 16 residues. CDR1 is SGHRS and CDR2 is YFSETQ in the germline V gene. In DNA, the CDR3 is TGCGCCAGCAGCTTGGATGTCAGGGGTTCCACCGGGGAGCTGTTTTTT. Its protein is CASSLDVRGSTGELFF.

The chain combines TRBV19 with TRBJ2-3, with TRBD2 as a possible D gene (7 bases). This CDR3 spans 14 amino acids. Germline CDR1 and CDR2: LNHDA and SQIVND (reference sequence). Trimming left V 6 bases short and J 0 bases short, with 10 bases between. The CDR3: CASRRGPSTDTQYF. CDR3 nucleotide sequence: TGTGCCAGTAGGCGGGGGCCTAGCACAGATACGCAGTATTTT. The full variable domain, in which reference TRBV19 and TRBJ2-3 provide the parts outside the CDR3, is DGGITQSPKYLFRKEGQNVTLSCEQNLNHDAMYWYRQDPGQGLRLIYYSQIVNDFQKGDIAEGYSVSREKKESFPLTVTSAQKNPTAFYLCASRRGPSTDTQYFGPGTRLTVL.

The rearrangement joins TRBV11-2 to TRBJ2-4, with a weak D call TRBD2 (6 bases). Trimming took off 0 bases at V and 9 bases at J, with 6 bases between the two ends. Germline V gene sequence: CDR1 SGHAT, CDR2 FQNNGV. The CDR3 consists of 12 residues. CDR3 sequence: CASSLDGGIQYF. CDR3 coding DNA: TGTGCCAGCAGCTTAGACGGGGGCATTCAGTACTTC.

The table lists this clone with many counts. The chain carries TRBV23-1 and TRBJ1-5; 7 bases align to TRBD1. TRBV23-1 is recorded as an ORF, its role being uncertain. Trimming took 5 bases from V and 7 from J; bases not matched to a gene: 8. This CDR3 is 14 amino acids long. The CDR3 nucleotides are TGCGCCAGCAGTGACCCACAGGGGCGGCAGCCCCAGCATTTT. As protein: CASSDPQGRQPQHF.

The CDR3 DNA is TGTGCCATCAGTGAGTCGAAAGGGGAAGAGACCCAGTACTTC. Translated, it gives CAISESKGEETQYF. The chain joins TRBV10-3 to TRBJ2-5, with D maybe TRBD1 (5 bases). This CDR3 region has 14 residues. The germline V gene encodes CDR1 ENHRY and CDR2 SYGVKD. The V and J ends lost 0 bases and 3 bases respectively, with 8 bases between them.

This clone has only a few counts. V gene TRBV19 combines with J gene TRBJ2-2; 7 bases line up with TRBD1. Germline V gene sequence: CDR1 LNHDA, CDR2 SQIVND (reference sequence). The CDR3 totals 15 residues. Trimming at V came to 7 bases and at J to 0 bases, leaving 5 bases not matched to a gene. This CDR3 reads CASKQGTANTGELFF. The CDR3 DNA reads as TGTGCCAGTAAACAGGGGACCGCGAACACCGGGGAGCTGTTTTTT.

J is TRBJ1-3 and V is TRBV9, with D uncertain. Germline loops: CDR1 SGDLS, CDR2 YYNGEE. This CDR3 region has 15 residues. Trimming removed 0 bases from V and 0 bases from J, with 7 bases in between. CDR3 sequence reads: CASSVGTFSGNTIYF. CDR3 nucleotides: TGTGCCAGCAGCGTAGGGACTTTCTCTGGAAACACCATATATTTT.

This chain uses TRBV2 with TRBJ2-3; 8 bases agree with TRBD1. The V segment lost 4 bases and the J segment 3 bases; nucleotides outside the gene matches: 6. The CDR3 covers 15 residues. CDR1 SNHLY and CDR2 FYNNEI come from the germline V gene. The CDR3 spells CASSGTGGSTDTQYF. The CDR3 nucleotides read TGTGCCAGCAGTGGAACAGGGGGTTCGACAGATACGCAGTATTTT.

The gene calls are TRBV5-1 and TRBJ2-3, with 9 bases lining up with TRBD2. The germline V gene encodes CDR1 SGHRS and CDR2 YFSETQ. V dropped 3 bases and J dropped 1; count of bases not matched to a gene: 3. The CDR3 consists of 15 residues. CDR3 loop: CASSSIAGGTDTQYF. CDR3 nucleotides: TGCGCCAGCAGCTCTATAGCGGGGGGCACAGATACGCAGTATTTT.

The chain links TRBV5-1 to TRBJ2-7, with TRBD2 identical over 9 bases. The germline gives CDR1 SGHRS, CDR2 YFSETQ. Trimming removed 2 bases from V and 5 bases from J; junction bases left unmatched: 11. This CDR3 has 16 residues. CDR3 nucleotides: TGCGCCAGCAGCTTCTCCGACGCGGGGGGGCCGAACGAGCAGTACTTC. Its translation is CASSFSDAGGPNEQYF.

This chain uses TRBV6-1 with TRBJ1-5, with 8 nucleotides matching TRBD1. CDR3 size: 15 residues. The junction had 8 bases not matched to a gene; V was cut back by 8 bases and J by 2 bases. Germline assignment: CDR1 MNHNS and CDR2 SASEGT. Here the CDR3 reads CASRTGGMGNQPQHF. CDR3 in DNA: TGTGCCAGCCGTACAGGGGGAATGGGCAATCAGCCCCAGCATTTT.

This clone was detected only once. This rearrangement joins TRBV5-4 to TRBJ2-7, with a tentative D call TRBD1 (5 bases). The CDR3 loop spans 15 amino acids. Between the trimmed V and J ends, which lost 1 base and 3 bases, there was a span of 14 bases. CDR1 is SGHNT and CDR2 is YYREEE in the germline V gene (reference sequence). CDR3: CASSLPDRDFYEQYF. Written as DNA, the CDR3 is TGTGCCAGCAGCTTGCCCGACAGAGATTTCTACGAGCAGTACTTC.

CDR3 nucleotide sequence: TGCGCCAGCAGCTTGGGGGAGCGGGGGGATGGTGAGCAGTTCTTC. Translated, it gives CASSLGERGDGEQFF. V and J are TRBV5-1 and TRBJ2-1; 9 bases match TRBD2. V was clipped by 0 bases and J by 9 bases; unmatched bases: 7. Germline assignment: CDR1 SGHRS and CDR2 YFSETQ. CDR3 length: 15 amino acids. Using reference TRBV5-1 and TRBJ2-1 for the parts outside the CDR3, the full variable domain is KAGVTQTPRYLIKTRGQQVTLSCSPISGHRSVSWYQQTPGQGLQFLFEYFSETQRNKGNFPGRFSGRQFSNSRSEMNVSTLELGDSALYLCASSLGERGDGEQFFGPGTRLTVL.

This clone is a singleton in its sample. This chain connects TRBV7-9 to TRBJ1-1; 8 nucleotides line up with TRBD1. CDR1 is SEHNR and CDR2 is FQNEAQ in the germline V gene (reference sequence). J was trimmed by 1 base and V by 8 bases; bases with no gene match: 3. This CDR3 has 13 amino acids. The CDR3 is CASHRGENTEAFF. CDR3 coding DNA: TGTGCCAGCCACAGGGGGGAGAACACTGAAGCTTTCTTT.

This chain uses TRBV10-3 with TRBJ1-1, with D possibly TRBD1 on 6 matching bases. The V gene lost 6 bases and the J gene lost 0 bases, with 20 bases spanning the gap. The CDR3 extends over 17 amino acids. CDR1 ENHRY and CDR2 SYGVKD come from the germline V gene. The CDR3 loop reads CAISLFPDSAMNTEAFF. For the CDR3, the DNA is TGTGCCATCAGCCTGTTCCCGGACAGCGCAATGAACACTGAAGCTTTCTTT.

CDR3 DNA sequence: TGTGCCACGGGTAGGAGCCCCCTTTGGAACACCATATATTTT. This gives the protein CATGRSPLWNTIYF. The chain combines TRBV14 with TRBJ1-3; no clear D. This CDR3 comprises 14 residues. The V end lost 10 bases, the J end lost 7 bases, and 20 bases lay between the germline ends. CDR1 is SGHDN and CDR2 is FVKESK in the germline V gene.

The gene calls are TRBV2 and TRBJ1-6; 9 positions match TRBD1. CDR3 length: 16 amino acids. CDR1 and CDR2 (germline): SNHLY, FYNNEI. With V trimmed by 7 bases and J by 7 bases, 11 bases remained unmatched. The CDR3 DNA sequence: TGTGCCAGCATCTGGGGGGACAGGGCCTTCAATTCACCCCTCCACTTT. Protein: CASIWGDRAFNSPLHF. The whole variable domain, filled in from reference TRBV2 and TRBJ1-6, reads EPEVTQTPSHQVTQMGQEVILRCVPISNHLYFYWYRQILGQKVEFLVSFYNNEISEKSEIFDDQFSVERPDGSNFTLKIRSTKLEDSAMYFCASIWGDRAFNSPLHFGNGTRLTVT.

This clone was observed once. V gene TRBV5-4 combines with J gene TRBJ1-6, with D possibly TRBD1 on 5 matching bases. The V end lost 4 bases, the J end lost 0 bases, and 11 bases lay between the germline ends. Per the germline V gene, CDR1 is SGHNT and CDR2 is YYREEE (reference sequence). The CDR3 spans 16 residues. CDR3 in amino acids: CASSQDKSSYNSPLHF. The CDR3 bases are TGTGCCAGCAGCCAGGACAAGAGCTCCTATAATTCACCCCTCCACTTT.

Of note for this clone: Mismatch with germline at one junction end may stem from a read error. The rearrangement uses TRBV5-1 and TRBJ1-5; tentative D call: TRBD1 (5 bases). Per germline, CDR1 SGHRS and CDR2 YFSETQ. The CDR3 contains 14 residues. The CDR3 DNA follows: TGTGCCAGCAGCTTGTATAGGGGTGGTCAGCCCCAGCATTTT. This encodes CASSLYRGGQPQHF.

The rearrangement links TRBV4-1 to TRBJ2-1; D uncertain. The V and J ends lost 4 bases and 5 bases respectively, with 21 bases between them. The CDR3 sequence is 17 residues long. Germline V gene sequence: CDR1 MGHRA, CDR2 YSYEKL. The CDR3 loop reads CASSRLRSPPRDNEQFF. CDR3 DNA sequence: TGCGCCAGCAGCCGTCTACGTAGCCCTCCGCGAGACAATGAGCAGTTCTTC.

This chain uses TRBV19 with TRBJ2-7, with D perhaps matching TRBD1 (6 bases). V lost 6 bases and J lost 3, with 15 bases in between. The V gene's germline CDR1 is LNHDA and CDR2 SQIVND (reference sequence). The CDR3 runs 14 residues. This CDR3 is CASSAGVLGYEQYF. In DNA, the CDR3 is TGTGCCAGTAGCGCAGGGGTTTTAGGCTACGAGCAGTACTTC.

This clone was picked up one time. The chain uses TRBV5-6 and TRBJ1-1; a weak D match, TRBD1 (6 bases). Germline V gene sequence: CDR1 SGHDT, CDR2 YYEEEE. CDR3 size: 15 residues. V lost 0 bases and J 3 bases, leaving 12 bases between the germline ends. The CDR3 loop is CASSLDQGRDTEAFF. CDR3 bases: TGTGCCAGCAGCTTGGATCAGGGGCGGGACACTGAAGCTTTCTTT.

Written as DNA, the CDR3 is TGTGCCAGCAGTCATGAGACAGGAGCGTATGAAGCTTTCTTT. Its protein product is CASSHETGAYEAFF. The V gene is TRBV2, the J gene TRBJ1-1; a weak D match, TRBD1 (6 bases). CDR1 is SNHLY and CDR2 is FYNNEI in the germline V gene. The CDR3 spans 14 residues. V lost 5 bases and J lost 7, with 17 bases in between.

The genes are TRBV4-1 and TRBJ2-5; the match to TRBD1 covers 7 bases. Per germline, CDR1 MGHRA and CDR2 YSYEKL. The CDR3 consists of 17 residues. V lost 0 bases, J lost 4 bases, and 11 bases stayed unmatched. The CDR3 is CASSQDGPGGSVETQYF. CDR3 sequence (DNA): TGCGCCAGCAGCCAAGACGGGCCAGGGGGTAGCGTAGAGACCCAGTACTTC.